This TCR beta chain was recovered during a study of T cells after posttransplantation cyclophosphamide. The V end lost 3 bases, the J end lost 3 bases, and 18 bases lay between the germline ends. The CDR3 consists of 16 residues. CDR1 and CDR2 from the germline V gene are ENHRY and SYGVKD. In this sample, this clone turned up a few times. Sampled 1 year posttransplant, controls received myeloablative marrow transplants, methotrexate and a calcineurin inhibitor. Sequenced by immunoSEQ multiplex PCR; TCRdb stores in-frame clones only, minus some. The data contain 4,500 to 5,500 clones, more than 65% of them singletons.

The sequencing here drew on PBMCs, taken after an allogeneic stem cell transplant with a calcineurin inhibitor and methotrexate. The clonotype was recovered from a male patient in his 40s who received an allogeneic stem cell transplant from an unrelated donor, was CMV-positive, and had chronic GVHD only. Some T cells may have come from the graft donor. The genes are TRBV10-3 and TRBJ2-7, with D perhaps TRBD1 (6 bases). The CDR3 reads CAISEQGGFKLYEQYF. The CDR3, as DNA: TGTGCCATCAGTGAACAGGGTGGCTTTAAACTCTACGAGCAGTACTTC.